The 10 T cell receptor beta chains listed next were all sequenced from one sample in a study of blood T cell repertoires in COVID-19. TCRdb keeps only in-frame clones here, not all; method: immunoSEQ multiplex PCR. The data contain 55,000 or so clones, more than 70% of them singletons. Sequenced: peripheral blood. The receptor set was obtained from a man aged 25-40 years with COVID-19, enrolled during active disease.

The V gene is TRBV10-1, the J gene TRBJ1-3; possibly TRBD1 for D (5 bases). Between the trimmed V and J ends, which lost 4 bases and 0 bases, there was a span of 10 bases. This CDR3 region has 15 residues. Germline CDR1 reads WNHNN; CDR2 reads SYGVQD (reference sequence). The CDR3 is CASSVTGRSGNTIYF. The CDR3 nucleotides are TGCGCCAGCAGTGTAACAGGACGCTCTGGAAACACCATATATTTT.

The chain recombines TRBV5-1 with TRBJ1-1; 8 nucleotides align to TRBD1. J lost 0 bases, V lost 4 bases, and 23 bases had no gene match. This CDR3 has 21 amino acids. Germline V CDR1 and CDR2: SGHRS, YFSETQ. CDR3 in amino acids: CASSPEGGQGAVWVMNTEAFF. DNA for the CDR3: TGCGCCAGCAGCCCCGAGGGGGGCCAGGGGGCAGTTTGGGTTATGAACACTGAAGCTTTCTTT.

This chain links TRBV24-1 with TRBJ2-3, with 7 nucleotides matching TRBD2. This CDR3 is built from 19 residues. CDR1 and CDR2 from the germline V gene are KGHDR and SFDVKD. V gave up 8 bases and J gave up 4 bases; unmatched junction bases: 23. The CDR3 loop is CATKPLQPGPGGGADTQYF. CDR3 nucleotides: TGTGCCACCAAACCCCTCCAACCGGGACCTGGGGGGGGTGCAGATACGCAGTATTTT.

This chain links TRBV11-1 with TRBJ2-5; tentative D call: TRBD1 (6 bases). Germline CDR1 and CDR2: SGHAT and FQDESV (reference sequence). The germline V and J ends were trimmed by 5 bases and 2 bases, with 12 bases remaining between them. The CDR3 runs to 14 residues. The CDR3 coding sequence is TGTGCCAGCAGCACTTGGACAGCTCAAGAGACCCAGTACTTC. It specifies CASSTWTAQETQYF.

The CDR3 loop reads CASLAGGQADTQYF. The CDR3 DNA reads as TGTGCCAGCCTAGCGGGGGGGCAAGCTGATACGCAGTATTTT. This chain joins TRBV28 and TRBJ2-3; 12 bases map to TRBD2. This CDR3 region has 14 residues. CDR1 is MDHEN, CDR2 SYDVKM, per germline. Unmatched junction bases numbered 6, after V lost 8 bases and J lost 6 bases.

In the case of this clone: This specimen includes other DNA sequences encoding the same CDR3. V usage is TRBV6-2 or TRBV6-3 and J usage is TRBJ2-7; 8 bases are a match to TRBD1. This CDR3 contains 15 residues. V shed 2 bases, J shed 3 bases, and the junction held 6 bases outside the gene matches. The germline V gene encodes CDR1 MNHEY and CDR2 SVGEGT. CDR3 DNA: TGTGCCAGCAGTTACCAAGGACAGGGCCTCTACGAGCAGTACTTC. Translated, it gives CASSYQGQGLYEQYF.

The chain joins TRBV5-4 to TRBJ2-5; tentatively, D is TRBD1 (5 bases). Looked up from germline, CDR1 is SGHNT and CDR2 is YYREEE (reference sequence). This CDR3 is built from 15 residues. V lost 0 bases and J 2 bases, leaving 11 bases between the germline ends. CDR3 bases: TGTGCCAGCAGCTTGGTATGGGCAGGGCAAGAGACCCAGTACTTC. The encoded protein is CASSLVWAGQETQYF.

The chain is built from TRBV19 and TRBJ2-7, with 10 bases that match TRBD1. J lost 5 bases, V lost 4 bases, and 11 bases had no gene match. CDR1 LNHDA and CDR2 SQIVND come from the germline V gene (reference sequence). The CDR3 has 16 amino acids. The CDR3 region is CASSNTPGQGNDEQYF. CDR3 DNA sequence: TGTGCCAGTAGTAATACTCCGGGACAGGGGAACGACGAGCAGTACTTC. The full variable domain, completed using reference TRBV19 and TRBJ2-7, is DGGITQSPKYLFRKEGQNVTLSCEQNLNHDAMYWYRQDPGQGLRLIYYSQIVNDFQKGDIAEGYSVSREKKESFPLTVTSAQKNPTAFYLCASSNTPGQGNDEQYFGPGTRLTVT.

The chain uses TRBV28 and TRBJ1-1; 7 nucleotides agree with TRBD1. With 6 bases clipped from V and 4 bases from J, the junction kept 8 bases outside the gene matches. Germline V gene lookup returns CDR1 MDHEN and CDR2 SYDVKM. CDR3 length: 14 amino acids. CDR3 sequence reads: CASSQTGEVTEAFF. The CDR3 region has the DNA TGTGCCAGCAGCCAAACAGGGGAGGTCACTGAAGCTTTCTTT.

CDR3: CASKQFSAGSNQPQHF. The CDR3 nucleotides read TGTGCCAGTAAGCAGTTTTCAGCAGGGTCCAATCAGCCCCAGCATTTT. The V gene is TRBV19, the J gene TRBJ1-5; a weak D match, TRBD1 (5 bases). Germline-derived CDR1 and CDR2 are LNHDA and SQIVND (reference sequence). The CDR3 contains 16 residues. Trimming cost V 7 bases and J 3 bases, with 19 bases left between them.